The 6 T cell receptor beta chains below were found in one sample sequenced in a study of cytomegalovirus exposure and HLA in healthy donors. Assay used: immunoSEQ multiplex PCR; TCRdb lists only in-frame clones, some missing. Of some 210,000 clones in the sample, less than 85% are singletons; the top ten hold around 5.6%. Material for sequencing was PBMCs. All receptors derive from a woman aged 18-29 years in good health and CMV-seronegative.

V gene TRBV4-1 combines with J gene TRBJ1-2; D remains unclear. Germline V CDR1 and CDR2: MGHRA, YSYEKL. CDR3 length: 15 amino acids. V was trimmed by 4 bases and J by 4 bases, leaving 16 bases between them. The CDR3 protein is CASSLTISIRYGYTF. The CDR3 DNA follows: TGCGCCAGCAGCCTGACGATATCGATACGCTATGGCTACACCTTC.

V is TRBV2 and J is TRBJ1-2, with no clear D. The CDR3 has 13 residues. CDR1 SNHLY and CDR2 FYNNEI come from the germline V gene. Trimming stripped 5 bases from V and 2 bases from J, with 9 bases between. The CDR3 spells CASSHSENYGYTF. As DNA, the CDR3 is TGTGCCAGCAGTCATTCCGAGAACTATGGCTACACCTTC.

The gene calls are TRBV7-3 and TRBJ2-6, with D perhaps assigned TRBD1 or TRBD2 (5 bases each). Germline V CDR1 and CDR2: SGHTA, FQGTGA. This CDR3 region has 16 residues. Trimming cost V 5 bases and J 4 bases, with 15 bases left between them. The CDR3 region is CASSPQQRDGANVLTF. The CDR3 DNA is TGTGCCAGCAGCCCCCAACAGAGGGACGGGGCCAACGTCCTGACTTTC.

This clone was recorded only once. The chain carries TRBV11-3 and TRBJ2-2; D is perhaps TRBD2 (6 bases). V was trimmed by 4 bases and J by 4 bases, leaving 16 bases between them. The CDR3 consists of 16 residues. CDR1 SGHNT and CDR2 YENEEA come from the germline V gene. CDR3 loop: CASSSRAGMSTGELFF. The CDR3 DNA reads TGTGCCAGCAGCTCCAGGGCGGGGATGTCCACCGGGGAGCTGTTTTTT.

For the CDR3, the DNA is TGTGCCAGCAGCTTAAATCAGAAGGATACGCAGTATTTT. The encoded protein is CASSLNQKDTQYF. V usage is TRBV7-6 and J usage is TRBJ2-3; the D is unclear. This CDR3 region has 13 residues. Trimming cost V 2 bases and J 6 bases, with 9 bases left between them. Germline CDR1 is SGHVS and CDR2 is FNYEAQ.

The V and J genes are TRBV11-2 and TRBJ2-5, with D possibly being TRBD2 (5 bases). Trimming cost V 6 bases and J 1 base, with 12 bases left between them. Germline assignment: CDR1 SGHAT and CDR2 FQNNGV. The CDR3 loop spans 14 amino acids. CDR3 sequence (DNA): TGTGCCAGCAGATTGGGAGCCGCCCAAGAGACCCAGTACTTC. It yields the protein CASRLGAAQETQYF.